This is a list of T cell receptor beta chains from one sample in a study of T cell repertoires in aging, cancer and after chemotherapy. MiXCR was run by TCRdb on the multiplex PCR reads, yielding one entry per CDR3 protein. The sample contains some 770 distinct CDR3 sequences, 52% of which appear only once. Sample: blood. These receptor sequences come from a human donor with a solid tumor. Each CDR3 is given without its conserved first and last residue. The order of the fields is J gene, CDR3 length, V gene, CDR3 protein.

TRBJ2-7	12	TRBV20-1	SARDYSRAYEQY
TRBJ1-2	12	TRBV20-1	SARDPGQGSGYT
TRBJ2-7	17	TRBV27	ATAGVRLAGGPGSYEQY
TRBJ2-3	15	TRBV4-2	ASSQDIREGRTDTQY
TRBJ1-5	12	TRBV6-6	ASSYQGAYQPQH
TRBJ2-7	11	TRBV20-1	SARGAAFYEQY
TRBJ2-7	10	TRBV20-1	SALESSYEQY
TRBJ2-1	12	TRBV7-3	ASASGGSYNEQF
TRBJ2-3	9	TRBV29-1	SVDGGDTQY
TRBJ2-7	12	TRBV6-5	ASSARTGASPQY
TRBJ1-1	12	TRBV29-1	SVRKGAIGTEAF
TRBJ2-7	13	TRBV5-5	ASSVGSGPAYEQY
TRBJ2-5	12	TRBV12-3/TRBV12-4	ASSRGLKQETQY
TRBJ1-1	12	TRBV12-3/TRBV12-4	ASGLGQMNTEAF
TRBJ1-5	13	TRBV7-9	ASSLQGTDNQPQH
TRBJ2-2	13	TRBV15	ATSRDRGRSGELF
TRBJ1-3	13	TRBV27	ASAQGLSNGNTIY
TRBJ1-2	13	TRBV27	ASSLSRGGGYGYT
TRBJ1-1	11	TRBV6-6	ASFVQGARRAF
TRBJ1-3	13	TRBV6-5	ASSYSASRGNTIY
TRBJ2-7	11	TRBV6-8	ASCRQVTYEQY
TRBJ2-7	9	TRBV10-2	ASSSAYEQY
TRBJ2-7	12	TRBV19	ASSADRDRYEQY
TRBJ1-2	11	TRBV6-5	ASSETGLGGYT
TRBJ1-2	11	TRBV30	AWSFTGPYGYT
TRBJ1-1	10	TRBV6-1	ASYREGTEAF
TRBJ2-7	11	TRBV29-1	SVELGLGNEQY
TRBJ1-2	9	TRBV30	AWRVQACYT
TRBJ2-7	14	TRBV11-3	ASSLATTTRPYEQY
TRBJ2-7	14	TRBV27	ASTSLTSGGAYEQY
TRBJ2-3	15	TRBV6-5	ASSLGGSGGSTDTQY
TRBJ1-3	11	TRBV25-1	ASSGGGGNTIY
TRBJ1-1	10	TRBV5-4	ASSGLNTEAF
TRBJ2-3	11	TRBV6-5	ASSLQSTDTQY
TRBJ1-1	12	TRBV6-5	ASKPGTGNTEAF
TRBJ1-5	10	TRBV20-1	SARGARQPQH
TRBJ2-7	12	TRBV13	ASSLSGSNYEQY
TRBJ2-7	11	TRBV6-5	ASTPTGEYEQY
TRBJ1-2	12	TRBV6-5	ASRPGPSNYGYT
TRBJ1-2	13	TRBV7-9	ASSAWDTLNYGYT
TRBJ1-5	11	TRBV29-1	SAGQGDNQPQH
TRBJ2-7	16	TRBV19	ASSIRATGYTRVYEQY
TRBJ1-1	12	TRBV6-5	ASTTPGQGSEAF
TRBJ1-2	14	TRBV11-1	ASSLTGETLNYGYT
TRBJ1-1	12	TRBV6-1	AITRGTENTEAF
TRBJ1-2	9	TRBV30	AWSWSYGYT
TRBJ2-2	12	TRBV20-1	SARVPRDTGELF
TRBJ2-7	11	TRBV4-1	ASSHGTAYEQY
TRBJ1-4	17	TRBV7-9	ASSFGWTGVPNGDEKLF
TRBJ2-7	10	TRBV29-1	SAMDRGREQY
TRBJ1-2	11	TRBV27	ASSNTGTYGYT
TRBJ2-3	13	TRBV7-2	ASSSRGASTDTQY
TRBJ1-2	13	TRBV12-3/TRBV12-4	ASSLPLGPNYGYT
TRBJ1-1	12	TRBV5-1	ASSLAGSYTEAF
TRBJ1-2	12	TRBV6-2/TRBV6-3	ASRRDGTAYGYT